This passage covers 26 T cell receptor beta chains from one sample sequenced in a study of T cells after posttransplantation cyclophosphamide. Some clones are missing from TCRdb's copy, which holds only in-frame ones; the method was immunoSEQ multiplex PCR. Among around 47,000 clones, 90% to 95% were seen once, and the ten largest hold around 2.8%. What was sequenced was PBMCs. These receptors came from a woman between 25 and 40 years old in good health and a related stem cell transplant donor.

The chain joins TRBV6-6 to TRBJ2-1, with D possibly TRBD1 on 5 matching bases. CDR1 and CDR2 from the germline V gene are MNHNY and SVGAGI (reference sequence). The CDR3 is made up of 16 amino acids. Deletions cut 5 bases from V and 4 bases from J, with 18 bases between. The CDR3 reads CASSKRGLGAYNEQFF. CDR3 coding DNA: TGTGCCAGCAGTAAACGCGGCCTTGGGGCATACAATGAGCAGTTCTTC.

The V gene is TRBV7-6, the J gene TRBJ1-6, with 9 positions matching TRBD1. The CDR3 contains 16 residues. After removal of 5 bases from V and 9 bases from J, the junction contained 11 bases not matched to a gene. Germline CDR1 SGHVS, CDR2 FNYEAQ. CDR3 region: CASSRTPGQGGSPLHF. CDR3 DNA: TGTGCCAGCAGCCGAACTCCGGGACAGGGTGGTTCACCCCTCCACTTT.

The genes are TRBV28 and TRBJ2-2; the D gene is possibly TRBD2 (7 bases). This CDR3 has 14 amino acids. The V gene's germline CDR1 is MDHEN and CDR2 SYDVKM. V was pared by 6 bases and J by 6 bases, with 14 bases between. The CDR3 protein is CASRAGAISGELFF. The CDR3 DNA follows: TGTGCCAGCAGGGCGGGGGCAATTTCCGGGGAGCTGTTTTTT.

The V call is TRBV28, the J call TRBJ1-2; 7 bases are a match to TRBD1. J gave up 2 bases and V 5 bases, and 5 bases lay outside the gene matches. The CDR3 runs to 14 residues. Germline V CDR1 and CDR2: MDHEN, SYDVKM. The CDR3 loop is CASSTGVFNYGYTF. DNA for the CDR3: TGTGCCAGCAGTACAGGGGTCTTCAACTATGGCTACACCTTC.

The CDR3 sequence: CASSPGVSGGADTQYF. The CDR3 region has the DNA TGTGCCAGCAGCCCGGGAGTGAGCGGGGGGGCAGATACGCAGTATTTT. The chain combines TRBV11-3 with TRBJ2-3; 10 nucleotides align to TRBD2. CDR1 is SGHNT, CDR2 YENEEA, per germline. Losses at the gene ends were 5 bases for V and 4 bases for J; bases not matched to a gene: 9. This CDR3 comprises 16 residues.

This chain joins TRBV5-1 and TRBJ1-1; 8 bases are shared with TRBD1. V trimming: 0 bases; J trimming: 1 base; junction bases outside the gene matches: 11. The CDR3 extends over 18 amino acids. Per the germline V gene, CDR1 is SGHRS and CDR2 is YFSETQ. In DNA form, the CDR3 reads TGCGCCAGCAGCTTGGCGATCACAGGGGGTAGAGAGAACACTGAAGCTTTCTTT. Its protein product is CASSLAITGGRENTEAFF.

The genes are TRBV5-1 and TRBJ1-1; the match to TRBD1 covers 8 bases. CDR3 length: 15 residues. Germline V CDR1 and CDR2: SGHRS, YFSETQ. The trim removed 4 bases at V and 1 base at J, leaving 6 bases unmatched. The CDR3 region has the DNA TGCGCCAGCAGCCTAACCGGGACAGGGAACACTGAAGCTTTCTTT. The encoded protein is CASSLTGTGNTEAFF.

The table lists this clone with a count of one. The chain uses TRBV6-6 and TRBJ1-5, with 8 nucleotides matching TRBD1. The CDR3 consists of 16 residues. V lost 3 bases to trimming and J lost 4 bases; unmatched junction nucleotides: 8. Germline V gene lookup returns CDR1 MNHNY and CDR2 SVGAGI (reference sequence). In DNA, the CDR3 is TGTGCCAGCAGTTATTCGGACAGGGACCCTAATCAGCCCCAGCATTTT. Protein: CASSYSDRDPNQPQHF.

This clone was observed once. This chain links TRBV20-1 with TRBJ1-2; possibly TRBD1 for D (5 bases). The CDR3 sequence is 11 residues long. Germline CDR1 reads DFQATT; CDR2 reads SNEGSKA (reference sequence). Trimming removed 6 bases from V and 5 bases from J, with 10 bases in between. In DNA, the CDR3 is TGCAGTGCCGCGCAGGGATATGGCTACACCTTC. This sequence encodes CSAAQGYGYTF.

The chain has TRBV7-8 and TRBJ2-2; 8 bases agree with TRBD2. The CDR3 length is 16 residues. CDR1 is SGHVS, CDR2 FQNEAQ, per germline. Unmatched junction bases numbered 13, after V lost 6 bases and J lost 7 bases. The DNA of the CDR3 is TGTGCCAGCAGGCCTACGGGGGGGGGCGCAGGCGGGGAGCTGTTTTTT. Translated: CASRPTGGGAGGELFF.

This chain uses TRBV5-5 with TRBJ2-3; 12 bases map to TRBD2. The CDR3 consists of 15 residues. Per germline, CDR1 SGHKS and CDR2 YYEKEE (reference sequence). Losses at the gene ends were 4 bases for V and 4 bases for J; bases not matched to a gene: 4. In DNA, the CDR3 is TGTGCCAGCAGCATTGGACTAGCGGGGTCAGATACGCAGTATTTT. Protein product: CASSIGLAGSDTQYF.

The V gene is TRBV6-5, the J gene TRBJ2-7, with 9 bases that match TRBD1. J lost 4 bases, V lost 10 bases, and 14 bases had no gene match. Germline V lookup: CDR1 MNHEY, CDR2 SVGAGI. The CDR3 sequence is 15 residues long. The CDR3 here is CATSSLTGGTYEQYF. Here the CDR3 DNA reads TGTGCCACGAGTAGCCTTACAGGGGGCACGTACGAGCAGTACTTC.

J is TRBJ1-2 and V is TRBV7-9; 8 bases are a match to TRBD1. CDR3 length equals 15 residues. The ends lost 4 bases at V and 0 bases at J; junction bases unmatched: 4. In germline, CDR1 is SEHNR, CDR2 FQNEAQ (reference sequence). As DNA, the CDR3 is TGTGCCAGCAGCTCCTGGACAGGGCCTAACTATGGCTACACCTTC. This codes for CASSSWTGPNYGYTF. Filled out from reference TRBV7-9 and TRBJ1-2, the complete variable domain reads DTGVSQNPRHKITKRGQNVTFRCDPISEHNRLYWYRQTLGQGPEFLTYFQNEAQLEKSRLLSDRFSAERPKGSFSTLEIQRTEQGDSAMYLCASSSWTGPNYGYTFGSGTRLTVV.

This clone was observed a single time. The chain combines TRBV2 with TRBJ1-1; D ambiguous. V dropped 6 bases and J dropped 1 base, with 12 bases sitting between them. This CDR3 comprises 14 residues. Germline CDR1 SNHLY, CDR2 FYNNEI. CDR3 sequence: CASSRLATNTEAFF. CDR3 nucleotides: TGTGCCAGCAGCCGATTGGCCACGAACACTGAAGCTTTCTTT.

V gene TRBV7-2 combines with J gene TRBJ2-3, with TRBD1 matching over 7 bases. The CDR3 extends over 15 amino acids. Unmatched junction bases numbered 4, after V lost 0 bases and J lost 4 bases. Germline loops: CDR1 SGHTA, CDR2 FQGNSA. DNA of the CDR3: TGTGCCAGCAGCTTAGCCAGGGGGATGGCAGATACGCAGTATTTT. Protein: CASSLARGMADTQYF.

This clone has a handful of counts. The chain is built from TRBV19 and TRBJ1-5; 9 bases fit TRBD1. The germline V gene has CDR1 LNHDA and CDR2 SQIVND (reference sequence). Trimming removed 4 bases from V and 2 bases from J; junction bases left unmatched: 6. This CDR3 comprises 16 residues. Here the CDR3 DNA reads TGTGCCAGTAGTAACCGACAGGGGGGCGGCAATCAGCCCCAGCATTTT. It is translated as CASSNRQGGGNQPQHF.

CDR3 loop: CASGGKKEKLFF. In DNA, the CDR3 is TGTGCCAGCGGGGGGAAGAAGGAAAAACTGTTTTTT. The chain recombines TRBV6-5 with TRBJ1-4; a possible D gene is TRBD1 (5 bases). The germline CDR1 and CDR2 sequences are MNHEY and SVGAGI. The CDR3 consists of 12 residues. V was clipped by 8 bases and J by 8 bases, with 12 bases between them.

This chain links TRBV6-1 with TRBJ2-5, with D possibly TRBD2 on 5 matching bases. CDR1 MNHNS and CDR2 SASEGT come from the germline V gene. The CDR3 is 13 residues long. Trimming shortened V by 10 bases and J by 5 bases, and 17 bases separated the two germline ends. The CDR3 sequence: CATLAARGETQYF. Written as DNA, the CDR3 is TGTGCCACCCTAGCAGCTCGCGGGGAGACCCAGTACTTC.

This chain joins TRBV7-9 and TRBJ2-1, with a tentative D call TRBD1 (6 bases). The germline V gene encodes CDR1 SEHNR and CDR2 FQNEAQ (reference sequence). Trimming took off 0 bases at V and 8 bases at J, with 14 bases between the two ends. The CDR3 runs 15 residues. CDR3 bases: TGTGCCAGCAGCTTAGCGCTAGGGGGATACGATGAGCAGTTCTTC. Translation gives CASSLALGGYDEQFF.

V usage is TRBV30 and J usage is TRBJ1-1, with a weak D call TRBD1 (5 bases). The germline V gene encodes CDR1 GTSNPN and CDR2 SVGIG (reference sequence). This CDR3 is built from 13 residues. V dropped 5 bases and J dropped 1 base, with 11 bases sitting between them. This CDR3 is CAWSWGGNTEAFF. The CDR3 coding sequence is TGTGCCTGGTCTTGGGGGGGGAACACTGAAGCTTTCTTT. Complete variable domain (other parts from reference TRBV30 and TRBJ1-1): SQTIHQWPATLVQPVGSPLSLECTVEGTSNPNLYWYRQAAGRGLQLLFYSVGIGQISSEVPQNLSASRPQDRQFILSSKKLLLSDSGFYLCAWSWGGNTEAFFGQGTRLTVV.

The rearrangement uses TRBV30 and TRBJ1-1; 7 bases fit TRBD1. Germline-derived CDR1 and CDR2 are GTSNPN and SVGIG (reference sequence). V lost 3 bases to trimming and J lost 11 bases; unmatched junction nucleotides: 12. This CDR3 comprises 13 residues. CDR3 region: CAWSPTGAHGAFF. CDR3 bases: TGTGCCTGGAGCCCCACAGGGGCCCACGGGGCTTTCTTT.

This chain uses TRBV7-2 with TRBJ2-5; D gene unclear. Germline CDR1 reads SGHTA; CDR2 reads FQGNSA. V was clipped by 0 bases and J by 5 bases, with 7 bases between them. There are 13 residues in the CDR3. The CDR3 DNA reads TGTGCCAGCAGCTTAGCATTCCGGGAGACCCAGTACTTC. Amino acid sequence: CASSLAFRETQYF.

The chain uses TRBV11-2 and TRBJ2-3, with 9 bases matching TRBD2. The germline V gene encodes CDR1 SGHAT and CDR2 FQNNGV. V was pared by 8 bases and J by 3 bases, with 12 bases of the junction left unmatched. The CDR3 is made up of 16 amino acids. This CDR3 is CASRGLRGGATDTQYF. The CDR3 DNA sequence: TGTGCCAGCCGCGGCCTACGCGGGGGGGCAACAGATACGCAGTATTTT. The variable domain in full, with the rest retrieved from reference TRBV11-2 and TRBJ2-3, is EAGVAQSPRYKIIEKRQSVAFWCNPISGHATLYWYQQILGQGPKLLIQFQNNGVVDDSQLPKDRFSAERLKGVDSTLKIQPAKLEDSAVYLCASRGLRGGATDTQYFGPGTRLTVL.

The chain links TRBV15 to TRBJ1-2; D gene ambiguous. From germline, CDR1 is LNHNV and CDR2 YYDKDF (reference sequence). Trimming cost V 4 bases and J 2 bases, with 14 bases left between them. The CDR3 consists of 15 residues. The CDR3 DNA reads as TGTGCCACCAGCACCTCCCGGGGAGGAAACTATGGCTACACCTTC. This codes for CATSTSRGGNYGYTF.

The V gene is TRBV15, the J gene TRBJ1-5, with D unresolved. With 0 bases removed from V and 11 bases from J, the gap between germline ends came to 17 bases. CDR1 and CDR2 (germline): LNHNV, YYDKDF (reference sequence). The length of the CDR3 is 15 residues. The CDR3 nucleotides read TGTGCCACCAGCAGAGAAACTCTCCTCTTCGGTTCCCAGCATTTT. It specifies CATSRETLLFGSQHF.

The chain has TRBV7-2 and TRBJ1-6, with 7 nucleotides matching TRBD1. Germline values: CDR1 SGHTA, CDR2 FQGNSA. The CDR3 runs to 15 residues. J lost 7 bases, V lost 6 bases, and 9 bases had no gene match. CDR3 in amino acids: CASSWRGQINSPLHF. The DNA for the CDR3 is TGTGCCAGCAGTTGGAGGGGACAGATAAATTCACCCCTCCACTTT.